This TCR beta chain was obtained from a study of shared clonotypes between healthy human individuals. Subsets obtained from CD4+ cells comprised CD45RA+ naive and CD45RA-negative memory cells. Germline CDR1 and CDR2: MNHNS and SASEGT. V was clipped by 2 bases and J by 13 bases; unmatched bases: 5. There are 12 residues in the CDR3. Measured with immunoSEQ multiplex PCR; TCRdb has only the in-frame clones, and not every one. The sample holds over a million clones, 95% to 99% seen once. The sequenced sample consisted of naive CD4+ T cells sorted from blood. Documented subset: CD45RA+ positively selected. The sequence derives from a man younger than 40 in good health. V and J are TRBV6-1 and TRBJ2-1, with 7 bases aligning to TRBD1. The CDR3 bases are TGTGCCAGCAGTGAATTGGGACAGAAACAGTTCTTC. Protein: CASSELGQKQFF.